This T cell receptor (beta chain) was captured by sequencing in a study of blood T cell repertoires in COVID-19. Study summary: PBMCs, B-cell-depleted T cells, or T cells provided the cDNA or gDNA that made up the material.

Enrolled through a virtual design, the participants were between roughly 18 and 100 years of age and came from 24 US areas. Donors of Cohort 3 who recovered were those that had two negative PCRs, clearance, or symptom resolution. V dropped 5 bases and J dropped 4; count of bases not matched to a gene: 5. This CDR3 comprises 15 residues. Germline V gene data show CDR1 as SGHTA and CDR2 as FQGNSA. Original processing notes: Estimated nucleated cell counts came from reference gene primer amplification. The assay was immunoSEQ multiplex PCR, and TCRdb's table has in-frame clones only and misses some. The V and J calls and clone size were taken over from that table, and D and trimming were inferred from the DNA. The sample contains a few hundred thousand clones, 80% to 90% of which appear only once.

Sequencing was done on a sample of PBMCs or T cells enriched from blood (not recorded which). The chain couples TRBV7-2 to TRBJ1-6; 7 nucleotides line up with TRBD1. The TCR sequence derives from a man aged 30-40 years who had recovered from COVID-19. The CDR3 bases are TGTGCCAGCAGCGACCCGGGACAGTATAATTCACCCCTCCACTTT. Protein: CASSDPGQYNSPLHF.